Below, 31 T cell receptor beta chains from the same sample are listed, as sequenced in a study of blood T cells in healthy people across ages (dated by TCRdb to between 2015 and 2017). The library was prepared using 5' RACE. TCRdb shows the sequencer as Illumina HiSeq 2500. The second PCR ran for about 6 to 12 cycles and used a J-beta primer mix along with a sample-barcoded 5' primer. TCRdb took the public reads, trimmed them with fastp at Q25, ran MiXCR for clone calling and kept in-frame beta chains. Rows with a matching CDR3 protein are joined into one entry that keeps the most common DNA and genes. In all, the sample holds roughly 720,000 distinct CDR3 sequences, and 53% of those were seen once. Approximately 40% of the sample goes to the ten largest clones. Sequencing was done on a sample of blood. Every receptor here comes from an elderly man in good health.

The rearrangement joins TRBV10-3 to TRBJ1-5; no reliable D call. The CDR3 has 15 amino acids. Trimming took off 0 bases at V and 1 base at J, with 7 bases between the two ends. Germline values: CDR1 ENHRY, CDR2 SYGVKD. The CDR3 DNA is TGTGCCATCAGTGAGTCGCGACCAAGCAATCAGCCCCAGCATTTT. Amino acid sequence: CAISESRPSNQPQHF.

The CDR3 DNA follows: TGTGCCAGCAGCTTAGGGGGGCAGGGTGAAGCTTTCTTT. Encoded protein: CASSLGGQGEAFF. V usage is TRBV7-6 and J usage is TRBJ1-1, with D possibly being TRBD1 (6 bases). Germline V gene sequence: CDR1 SGHVS, CDR2 FNYEAQ. Trimming removed 1 base from V and 7 bases from J, with 10 bases in between. The CDR3 has 13 residues. The full variable domain, its missing parts supplied by reference TRBV7-6 and TRBJ1-1, is GAGVSQSPRYKVTKRGQDVALRCDPISGHVSLYWYRQALGQGPEFLTYFNYEAQQDKSGLPNDRFSAERPEGSISTLTIQRTEQRDSAMYRCASSLGGQGEAFFGQGTRLTVV.

This chain uses TRBV7-9 with TRBJ2-7; a weak D match, TRBD2 (5 bases). The DNA end is more similar to TRBJ2-5, so the J call may be wrong. The CDR3 extends over 15 amino acids. Germline values: CDR1 SEHNR, CDR2 FQNEAQ (reference sequence). This chain's CDR3 is CASSRRTGKAETQYF. The CDR3 DNA reads as TGTGCCAGCAGCCGGAGGACCGGGAAGGCGGAGACCCAGTACTTC.

Concerning this clonotype itself: This may arise from a read error, as a much more abundant clone is one base away. In DNA, the CDR3 is TGTGCCAGCATCGTGCCGAGCGGGATGTGGAATGAGCAGTTCTTC. Amino acids: CASIVPSGMWNEQFF. The chain recombines TRBV6-1 with TRBJ2-1, with 7 bases fitting TRBD2. Losses at the gene ends were 7 bases for V and 7 bases for J; bases not matched to a gene: 13. Germline V lookup: CDR1 MNHNS, CDR2 SASEGT. There are 15 residues in the CDR3.

The chain is built from TRBV5-1 and TRBJ1-1, with D hard to call. The CDR3 totals 13 residues. CDR1 and CDR2 from the germline V gene are SGHRS and YFSETQ. Trimming shortened V by 4 bases and J by 6 bases, and 13 bases separated the two germline ends. For the CDR3, the DNA is TGCGCCAGCAGCCCGAGGATGGAGTCTGAAGCTTTCTTT. Amino acids: CASSPRMESEAFF.

This clonotype appeared a single time. The V gene is TRBV24-1, the J gene TRBJ2-7; TRBD2 aligns across 10 bases. This CDR3 has 15 amino acids. The trim removed 2 bases at V and 3 bases at J, leaving 3 bases unmatched. Germline lookup yields CDR1 KGHDR and CDR2 SFDVKD. CDR3 residues: CATSDSLAGGYEQYF. CDR3 in DNA: TGTGCCACCAGTGATTCATTAGCGGGAGGCTACGAGCAGTACTTC.

As DNA, the CDR3 is TGTGCCAGCAGTTACCTATCATCCAACGAGCAGTACTTC. Translated: CASSYLSSNEQYF. The chain couples TRBV6-6 to TRBJ2-7; D gene ambiguous. The CDR3 sequence is 13 residues long. Germline-derived CDR1 and CDR2 are MNHNY and SVGAGI (reference sequence). V lost 2 bases and J 5 bases, leaving 10 bases between the germline ends.

This clonotype was counted a single time. The J gene is TRBJ2-7, the V gene TRBV6-1; D may be TRBD2 (6 bases). V lost 6 bases and J 10 bases, leaving 16 bases between the germline ends. In germline, CDR1 is MNHNS, CDR2 SASEGT. The CDR3 covers 12 residues. CDR3 DNA: TGTGCCAGCAGCCCCTATTCCGGGGGACAGTACTTC. It translates to CASSPYSGGQYF.

V gene TRBV12-3 or TRBV12-4 combines with J gene TRBJ1-5; 10 nucleotides line up with TRBD1. This CDR3 is 17 amino acids long. J gave up 3 bases and V 5 bases, and 10 bases lay outside the gene matches. This CDR3 reads CASSPRGTGADNQPQHF. CDR3 in DNA: TGTGCCAGCAGTCCACGGGGGACAGGGGCCGACAATCAGCCCCAGCATTTT.

The sample holds a few counts of this clonotype. The chain carries TRBV28 and TRBJ2-7, with 11 nucleotides matching TRBD2. Per the germline V gene, CDR1 is MDHEN and CDR2 is SYDVKM. Trimming at V came to 5 bases and at J to 5 bases, leaving 5 bases not matched to a gene. The CDR3 covers 14 residues. The CDR3 is CASSGSGRANEQYF. In DNA, the CDR3 is TGTGCCAGCAGTGGTAGCGGGAGGGCCAACGAGCAGTACTTC.

The CDR3 loop reads CSARGQGNNEQFF. The DNA for the CDR3 is TGCAGTGCTAGAGGGCAGGGGAACAATGAGCAGTTCTTC. J is TRBJ2-1 and V is TRBV20-1, with TRBD1 as a possible D gene (6 bases). V shed 1 base and J shed 5 bases, with 9 bases lying between them. Germline values: CDR1 DFQATT, CDR2 SNEGSKA (reference sequence). CDR3 length equals 13 residues.

The J gene is TRBJ1-2, the V gene TRBV20-1; the D gene is possibly TRBD1 (5 bases). V was shortened by 6 bases and J by 3 bases, with 17 bases between the two germline ends. The CDR3 loop spans 14 amino acids. Germline CDR1 DFQATT, CDR2 SNEGSKA (reference sequence). The chain's CDR3 is CSALNGGIDYGYTF. In DNA form, the CDR3 reads TGCAGTGCCCTTAACGGGGGGATCGACTATGGCTACACCTTC.

This clonotype came up once. The chain combines TRBV2 with TRBJ2-6; 7 nucleotides line up with TRBD1. The CDR3 is 12 residues long. Trimming at V came to 4 bases and at J to 14 bases, leaving 5 bases not matched to a gene. Germline V gene lookup returns CDR1 SNHLY and CDR2 FYNNEI. CDR3 amino acids: CASSGQGEILTF. CDR3 bases: TGTGCCAGCAGTGGTCAGGGGGAAATCCTGACTTTC.

The chain links TRBV6-6 to TRBJ2-7; tentatively, D is TRBD1 (5 bases). Trimming removed 8 bases at V and 0 bases at J, with 11 bases between. In germline, CDR1 is MNHNY, CDR2 SVGAGI (reference sequence). The CDR3 totals 13 residues. The CDR3 DNA sequence: TGTGCCAGCGGCTACAGGAGCTCCTACGAGCAGTACTTC. It translates to CASGYRSSYEQYF.

The rearrangement links TRBV5-1 to TRBJ2-5; no definite D call. The germline V gene has CDR1 SGHRS and CDR2 YFSETQ. There are 13 residues in the CDR3. The germline V and J ends were trimmed by 3 bases and 9 bases, with 15 bases remaining between them. The CDR3 sequence: CASSSVKGSAQYF. CDR3 nucleotide sequence: TGCGCCAGCAGCTCAGTGAAGGGATCGGCCCAGTACTTC.

The V gene is TRBV5-1, the J gene TRBJ2-7; a weak D match, TRBD2 (5 bases). The ends were cut back, 0 bases at V and 3 bases at J, with 10 bases in the middle. Looked up from germline, CDR1 is SGHRS and CDR2 is YFSETQ. This CDR3 contains 14 residues. CDR3 bases: TGCGCCAGCAGCTTGGACGGGATGAACTACGAGCAGTACTTC. Amino acid sequence: CASSLDGMNYEQYF. Drawing the rest from reference TRBV5-1 and TRBJ2-7, the complete variable domain is KAGVTQTPRYLIKTRGQQVTLSCSPISGHRSVSWYQQTPGQGLQFLFEYFSETQRNKGNFPGRFSGRQFSNSRSEMNVSTLELGDSALYLCASSLDGMNYEQYFGPGTRLTVT.

The chain is built from TRBV5-5 and TRBJ2-7; possible D gene TRBD1, 5 bases. Germline assignment: CDR1 SGHKS and CDR2 YYEKEE (reference sequence). The V and J ends lost 1 base and 0 bases respectively, with 11 bases between them. The CDR3 totals 15 residues. CDR3 in DNA: TGTGCCAGCAGCTTGTTTCAGGGTCTCTCCTACGAGCAGTACTTC. The encoded protein is CASSLFQGLSYEQYF.

In its sample, this clonotype was seen a few times. The chain employs TRBV28 and TRBJ2-6; 8 bases are shared with TRBD1. V was pared by 5 bases and J by 1 base, with 13 bases of the junction left unmatched. The CDR3 is 19 residues long. The germline gives CDR1 MDHEN, CDR2 SYDVKM. The CDR3 coding sequence is TGTGCCAGCAGTCGGAACCTTGGCAGACAGGGGTCTGGGGCCAACGTCCTGACTTTC. This translates into CASSRNLGRQGSGANVLTF.

This clonotype was counted a few times. The V gene is TRBV7-3, the J gene TRBJ2-7, with 9 bases that match TRBD1. This CDR3 has 18 amino acids. Germline loops: CDR1 SGHTA, CDR2 FQGTGA. V lost 0 bases to trimming and J lost 3 bases; unmatched junction nucleotides: 12. CDR3 in amino acids: CASSLTHGTGNSYYEQYF. CDR3 in DNA: TGTGCCAGCAGCTTAACACACGGGACAGGGAATTCTTACTACGAGCAGTACTTC.

The genes are TRBV20-1 and TRBJ2-1; D is possibly TRBD2 (6 bases). The germline CDR1 and CDR2 sequences are DFQATT and SNEGSKA (reference sequence). Trimming stripped 0 bases from V and 2 bases from J, with 14 bases between. This CDR3 contains 16 residues. The CDR3 nucleotides are TGCAGTGCTAGAGACATCGGCGGAGGGCCCTACAATGAGCAGTTCTTC. Encoded protein: CSARDIGGGPYNEQFF.

The chain links TRBV5-1 to TRBJ2-3; no firm D call. The germline V gene encodes CDR1 SGHRS and CDR2 YFSETQ. Trimming shortened V by 1 base and J by 2 bases, and 8 bases separated the two germline ends. The CDR3 runs 14 residues. The CDR3 DNA follows: TGCGCCAGCAGCTTGAACGCTAACACAGATACGCAGTATTTT. It is translated as CASSLNANTDTQYF.

This chain links TRBV24-1 with TRBJ2-2; TRBD2 agrees at 9 bases. The CDR3 extends over 17 amino acids. The junction had 3 bases not matched to a gene; V was cut back by 1 base and J by 1 base. The germline CDR1 and CDR2 sequences are KGHDR and SFDVKD. The CDR3 is CATSDFGSGRNTGELFF. In nucleotides, the CDR3 is TGTGCCACCAGTGATTTTGGTAGCGGGAGGAACACCGGGGAGCTGTTTTTT.

On this clonotype: Mismatch with germline at one junction end may stem from a read error. V usage is TRBV7-8 and J usage is TRBJ2-2; perhaps TRBD2 as D (6 bases). Germline CDR1 is SGHVS and CDR2 is FQNEAQ. CDR3 length: 15 amino acids. CDR3 sequence reads: CASSLRSSLTGGLFF. In DNA form, the CDR3 reads TGTGCCAGCAGCTTAAGGTCTAGCCTTACCGGGGGGCTGTTTTTT.

The chain has TRBV7-9 and TRBJ2-3, with unresolved D. This CDR3 is built from 14 residues. V dropped 2 bases and J dropped 4 bases, with 10 bases sitting between them. Germline lookup yields CDR1 SEHNR and CDR2 FQNEAQ (reference sequence). The chain's CDR3 is CASSLHEIADTQYF. CDR3 nucleotides: TGTGCCAGCAGCTTACATGAGATCGCAGATACGCAGTATTTT. Complete variable domain (other parts from reference TRBV7-9 and TRBJ2-3): DTGVSQNPRHKITKRGQNVTFRCDPISEHNRLYWYRQTLGQGPEFLTYFQNEAQLEKSRLLSDRFSAERPKGSFSTLEIQRTEQGDSAMYLCASSLHEIADTQYFGPGTRLTVL.

This clonotype was detected a few times. The chain joins TRBV6-6 to TRBJ2-7; possible D gene TRBD2, 6 bases. V was trimmed by 2 bases and J by 4 bases, leaving 9 bases between them. Germline V gene lookup returns CDR1 MNHNY and CDR2 SVGAGI (reference sequence). The CDR3 runs 13 residues. The CDR3 protein is CASSYRERYEQYF. The CDR3, as DNA: TGTGCCAGCAGTTACCGGGAGCGGTACGAGCAGTACTTC.

In its sample, this clonotype was seen a few times. The chain uses TRBV5-4 and TRBJ2-5, with 7 bases fitting TRBD1. V dropped 3 bases and J dropped 1; count of bases not matched to a gene: 3. The CDR3 extends over 14 amino acids. CDR1 and CDR2 from the germline V gene are SGHNT and YYREEE (reference sequence). CDR3 bases: TGTGCCAGCAGCTCACGGGACAGCCAAGAGACCCAGTACTTC. Translating gives CASSSRDSQETQYF.

The chain combines TRBV6-5 with TRBJ1-6, with D possibly matching TRBD1 (6 bases). The V end lost 6 bases, the J end lost 7 bases, and 19 bases lay between the germline ends. This CDR3 comprises 16 residues. Germline V lookup: CDR1 MNHEY, CDR2 SVGAGI. CDR3 sequence reads: CASSLTGIGLNSPLHF. In DNA, the CDR3 is TGTGCCAGCAGCCTGACAGGAATCGGCCTAAATTCACCCCTCCACTTT.

J is TRBJ1-3 and V is TRBV3-1, with 7 bases lining up with TRBD1. Germline V gene lookup returns CDR1 LGHDT and CDR2 YNNKEL (reference sequence). With 5 bases clipped from V and 4 bases from J, the junction kept 2 bases outside the gene matches. The CDR3 consists of 13 residues. The CDR3 DNA reads as TGTGCCAGCAGCTCGGGACAGGGAAACACCATATATTTT. This gives the protein CASSSGQGNTIYF.

This chain links TRBV2 with TRBJ2-3; D is possibly TRBD1 (5 bases). This CDR3 has 12 amino acids. V was clipped by 11 bases and J by 4 bases, with 13 bases between them. Germline CDR1 is SNHLY and CDR2 is FYNNEI. The DNA of the CDR3 is TGTGCCCGCAAGAAGACAGCAGATACGCAGTATTTT. Translating it yields CARKKTADTQYF. Full variable domain (rest looked up from reference TRBV2 and TRBJ2-3): EPEVTQTPSHQVTQMGQEVILRCVPISNHLYFYWYRQILGQKVEFLVSFYNNEISEKSEIFDDQFSVERPDGSNFTLKIRSTKLEDSAMYFCARKKTADTQYFGPGTRLTVL.

The chain is built from TRBV20-1 and TRBJ1-2, with unresolved D. The CDR3 sequence is 10 residues long. Trimming removed 3 bases from V and 6 bases from J, with 5 bases in between. Germline V gene data show CDR1 as DFQATT and CDR2 as SNEGSKA (reference sequence). The CDR3 DNA reads TGCAGTGCTAGCCCGGATGGCTACACCTTC. Encoded protein: CSASPDGYTF.

J is TRBJ2-7 and V is TRBV3-1; the match to TRBD2 covers 7 bases. CDR1 is LGHDT, CDR2 YNNKEL, per germline (reference sequence). There are 17 residues in the CDR3. V shed 5 bases, J shed 0 bases, and the junction held 13 bases outside the gene matches. CDR3 bases: TGTGCCAGCAGCTCACCTCCCGGGGGAGGGAGCTCCTACGAGCAGTACTTC. It is translated as CASSSPPGGGSSYEQYF.